This T cell receptor beta chain was documented in a study of T cells expressing NK-cell markers. Study-wide context: From sorted CD3+CD56+NKG2C+, CD3+CD56+NKG2C- and CD3+CD56-NKG2C+ T cells came the TCR beta repertoires. Overall study findings and caveats: Four donors showed these clonotypes also leading the CD3+CD56-NKG2C+ fraction. HCMV specificity was not established for the expanded NKG2C+ T cell clones.

A remark on this clonotype: Its antigen is currently unknown.

This CDR3 has 15 amino acids. The germline CDR1 and CDR2 sequences are SGHVS and FQNEAQ. With the 5' RACE reads reprocessed, TCRdb shows one record per CDR3 protein and no DNA. Its clone listing holds about 160,000 distinct CDR3 sequences. What was sequenced was blood T cells: a sorted CD56 or NKG2C T cell subset, CD4+ or CD8+ T cells, or bulk PBMC T cells (not recorded which). The TCR sequence derives from a man aged 18-69 years in good health. This chain uses TRBV7-8 with TRBJ2-1. The CDR3 is CASSPIGQSYNEQFF. Drawing the rest from reference TRBV7-8 and TRBJ2-1, the complete variable domain is GAGVSQSPRYKVAKRGQDVALRCDPISGHVSLFWYQQALGQGPEFLTYFQNEAQLDKSGLPSDRFFAERPEGSVSTLKIQRTQQEDSAVYLCASSPIGQSYNEQFFGPGTRLTVL.